These 9 T cell receptor beta chains were sequenced from one sample in a study of beta chain features in type 1 diabetes. TCRB transcripts that were expressed got sequenced, as all of the isolated RNA had been reverse transcribed. The repertoire was sequenced with immunoSEQ multiplex PCR; TCRdb's copy has only in-frame clones and lacks some. The sample includes more than 300,000 clones, approximately 8.2% of them seen just once. The sample comprised central memory CD4+ T cells from blood. The receptor set was obtained from a young woman in good health.

This chain uses TRBV27 with TRBJ2-7; TRBD1 agrees at 9 bases. V shed 3 bases, J shed 4 bases, and the junction held 4 bases outside the gene matches. The CDR3 extends over 14 amino acids. Germline V gene sequence: CDR1 MNHEY, CDR2 SMNVEV (reference sequence). CDR3 in DNA: TGTGCCAGCAGTTTGGGACAGGGTGGGTACGAGCAGTACTTC. Translation gives CASSLGQGGYEQYF.

The rearrangement joins TRBV9 to TRBJ1-2; D unclear. Trimming removed 0 bases at V and 5 bases at J, with 11 bases between. Germline CDR1 is SGDLS and CDR2 is YYNGEE. This CDR3 is 14 amino acids long. The DNA of the CDR3 is TGTGCCAGCAGCGTAGACCCGAACGCATATGGCTACACCTTC. Amino acid sequence: CASSVDPNAYGYTF.

This sequence joins TRBV4-1 and TRBJ2-1; D could derive from TRBD1 or TRBD2 (5 bases each). The germline V gene encodes CDR1 MGHRA and CDR2 YSYEKL. The CDR3 has 15 residues. Trimming stripped 6 bases from V and 12 bases from J, with 24 bases between. The chain's CDR3 is CASRGVPGSSDGQFF. The DNA for the CDR3 is TGCGCCAGCAGGGGAGTACCAGGGAGTTCTGATGGGCAGTTCTTC.

The sample holds a few counts of this clone. This chain uses TRBV5-1 with TRBJ2-3; perhaps TRBD1 as D (5 bases). Germline assignment: CDR1 SGHRS and CDR2 YFSETQ. The CDR3 has 14 amino acids. Trimming stripped 0 bases from V and 1 base from J, with 6 bases between. Here the CDR3 reads CASSLGQRTDTQYF. DNA for the CDR3: TGCGCCAGCAGCTTGGGACAGCGCACAGATACGCAGTATTTT.

The chain links TRBV11-1 to TRBJ2-5; 8 bases match TRBD2. The CDR3 runs to 16 residues. The V segment lost 1 base and the J segment 2 bases; nucleotides outside the gene matches: 6. Germline CDR1 reads SGHAT; CDR2 reads FQDESV (reference sequence). The CDR3 reads CASSLVPAGEQETQYF. The CDR3 region has the DNA TGTGCCAGCAGCTTAGTCCCAGCGGGAGAGCAAGAGACCCAGTACTTC.

The rearrangement uses TRBV2 and TRBJ2-7; D gene uncertain. Germline V gives CDR1 SNHLY, CDR2 FYNNEI. Between the trimmed V and J ends, which lost 7 bases and 1 base, there was a span of 14 bases. This CDR3 has 14 amino acids. The CDR3 sequence: CASTVNSNSYEQYF. The CDR3 DNA is TGTGCCAGCACGGTGAATTCCAATTCCTACGAGCAGTACTTC.

This clone was counted only a few times. The gene calls are TRBV25-1 and TRBJ2-2, with D possibly matching TRBD1 (6 bases). The CDR3 is 17 amino acids. Germline-derived CDR1 and CDR2 are MGHDK and SYGVNS. The V end lost 2 bases, the J end lost 5 bases, and 18 bases lay between the germline ends. The CDR3 region is CASSEGGRTSRTGELFF. The CDR3, as DNA: TGTGCCAGCAGTGAAGGGGGCCGGACAAGTCGGACCGGGGAGCTGTTTTTT.

In this sample, this clone turned up many times. The chain joins TRBV6-1 to TRBJ2-6; D is uncertain. Germline assignment: CDR1 MNHNS and CDR2 SASEGT. CDR3 size: 15 residues. Trimming removed 8 bases at V and 1 base at J, with 12 bases between. The DNA of the CDR3 is TGTGCCAGCCACCTTCGAGAATCTGGGGCCAACGTCCTGACTTTC. Translation gives CASHLRESGANVLTF.

This chain links TRBV7-2 with TRBJ1-3; D gene ambiguous. The CDR3 has 13 amino acids. Germline V gene data show CDR1 as SGHTA and CDR2 as FQGNSA. V was cut by 2 bases and J by 8 bases, with 10 bases left in between. The CDR3 nucleotides read TGTGCCAGCAGCTTAAGTCCCCAGGACACCATATATTTT. The encoded protein is CASSLSPQDTIYF.